Below, 7 T cell receptor beta chains from the same sample are listed, as sequenced in a study of blood T cell repertoires in COVID-19. Using immunoSEQ multiplex PCR, the repertoire was profiled, and TCRdb retains in-frame clones only, with some absent. The sample records 200,000 to 300,000 clones, around 88% being singletons. The sequencing input was PBMCs or T cells enriched from blood (not recorded which). The receptors were gathered from a woman aged 40-49 years with acute COVID-19.

Details on this clone: A read error may account for a junction end that differs from germline. This sequence joins TRBV7-7 and TRBJ2-1; D is unclear. This CDR3 region has 15 residues. CDR1 SSHAT and CDR2 FNYEAQ come from the germline V gene (reference sequence). Here the CDR3 reads CASSLIGSAANEQFF. The DNA for the CDR3 is TGTGCTAGCAGCTTAATTGGGTCGGCGGCCAATGAGCAGTTCTTC.

The genes are TRBV24-1 and TRBJ2-2, with 8 bases matching TRBD2. Germline CDR1 and CDR2: KGHDR and SFDVKD. The V segment lost 3 bases and the J segment 1 base; nucleotides outside the gene matches: 6. The CDR3 covers 17 residues. This CDR3 reads CATSDGPAGGNTGELFF. For the CDR3, the DNA is TGTGCCACCAGTGATGGGCCCGCGGGAGGGAACACCGGGGAGCTGTTTTTT.

The chain has TRBV10-3 and TRBJ1-2; tentatively, D is TRBD1 (6 bases). This CDR3 is built from 11 residues. The V and J ends lost 6 bases and 6 bases respectively, with 8 bases between them. From germline, CDR1 is ENHRY and CDR2 SYGVKD. The CDR3 here is CAISPGDGYTF. The CDR3 nucleotides are TGTGCCATCAGCCCAGGGGATGGCTACACCTTC.

This clone was seen a few times. As DNA, the CDR3 is TGTGCCAGCAGCCGAGATGACAGGTGGGAGACCCAGTACTTC. Translation: CASSRDDRWETQYF. The J gene is TRBJ2-5, the V gene TRBV11-2, with TRBD1 as a possible D gene (6 bases). The CDR3 consists of 14 residues. V dropped 5 bases and J dropped 5 bases, with 15 bases sitting between them. Germline values: CDR1 SGHAT, CDR2 FQNNGV.

The gene calls are TRBV5-1 and TRBJ1-4; 7 bases agree with TRBD1. The CDR3 runs 13 residues. Germline lookup yields CDR1 SGHRS and CDR2 YFSETQ. The ends lost 5 bases at V and 7 bases at J; junction bases unmatched: 5. CDR3 bases: TGCGCCAGCAGTGTTCAGGGGGTTGAAAAACTGTTTTTT. Translated: CASSVQGVEKLFF.

The CDR3 sequence: CSVELTEPNEAFF. CDR3 coding DNA: TGCAGCGTTGAATTGACAGAACCTAATGAAGCTTTCTTT. J is TRBJ1-1 and V is TRBV29-1; D is possibly TRBD1 (5 bases). Germline V CDR1 and CDR2: SQVTM, ANQGSEA. The CDR3 length is 13 residues. V dropped 2 bases and J dropped 7 bases, with 14 bases sitting between them.

This chain links TRBV5-4 with TRBJ1-4, with D perhaps matching TRBD1 (5 bases). V was cut by 4 bases and J by 3 bases, with 13 bases left in between. CDR3 length: 15 amino acids. Looked up from germline, CDR1 is SGHNT and CDR2 is YYREEE (reference sequence). CDR3 in amino acids: CASSRKTASNEKLFF. The CDR3 DNA sequence: TGTGCCAGCAGCCGCAAGACAGCCTCTAATGAAAAACTGTTTTTT.